The 10 T cell receptor beta chains given below trace back to one sample, sequenced in a study of cytomegalovirus exposure and HLA in healthy donors. Researchers ran the PCR with 60 Vbeta and 13 Jbeta primers. Libraries were prepared by immunoSEQ multiplex PCR; TCRdb keeps only in-frame clonotypes and omits some of them. The table records 150,000 to 200,000 clones, 70% to 90% of them present only once. Sequencing used PBMCs. All receptors derive from a man younger than 35 in good health and CMV-seropositive.

The genes are TRBV5-1 and TRBJ1-6, with D maybe TRBD1 (5 bases). The CDR3 is 16 residues long. Deletions cut 0 bases from V and 5 bases from J, with 12 bases between. In germline, CDR1 is SGHRS, CDR2 YFSETQ. CDR3 sequence: CASSLDRGDHNSPLHF. In DNA form, the CDR3 reads TGCGCCAGCAGCTTGGATAGGGGTGACCATAATTCACCCCTCCACTTT. Based on the CDR3 plus reference TRBV5-1 and TRBJ1-6, the full variable domain is KAGVTQTPRYLIKTRGQQVTLSCSPISGHRSVSWYQQTPGQGLQFLFEYFSETQRNKGNFPGRFSGRQFSNSRSEMNVSTLELGDSALYLCASSLDRGDHNSPLHFGNGTRLTVT.

This clone was seen a handful of times. The chain links TRBV27 to TRBJ1-1; D remains ambiguous. CDR3 length: 14 amino acids. V was clipped by 6 bases and J by 1 base, with 12 bases between them. Germline V gives CDR1 MNHEY, CDR2 SMNVEV (reference sequence). CDR3: CASRSGGQNTEAFF. CDR3 bases: TGTGCCAGCAGATCGGGAGGCCAGAACACTGAAGCTTTCTTT.

This clone came up a few times. This chain links TRBV4-1 with TRBJ2-1; D is unresolved. CDR1 is MGHRA and CDR2 is YSYEKL in the germline V gene. Trimming shortened V by 6 bases and J by 6 bases, and 12 bases separated the two germline ends. This CDR3 region has 13 residues. CDR3 sequence: CASSERASNEQFF. CDR3 DNA sequence: TGCGCCAGCAGTGAGCGAGCGAGCAATGAGCAGTTCTTC.

With respect to this clone: In the same sample, other DNA sequences code for this CDR3. The chain employs TRBV19 and TRBJ1-2; D possibly corresponds to TRBD1 (6 bases). This CDR3 is 15 amino acids long. The germline V and J ends were trimmed by 5 bases and 0 bases, with 13 bases remaining between them. Germline assignment: CDR1 LNHDA and CDR2 SQIVND (reference sequence). The CDR3, as DNA: TGTGCCAGTAGTCCGGGGGGCAGGCCTAACTATGGCTACACCTTC. It translates to CASSPGGRPNYGYTF.

The rearrangement joins TRBV15 to TRBJ2-7, with a tentative D call TRBD1 (5 bases). This CDR3 has 14 residues. Germline-derived CDR1 and CDR2 are LNHNV and YYDKDF (reference sequence). Trimming took 0 bases from V and 2 from J, leaving 8 bases between them. The CDR3 nucleotides are TGTGCCACCAGCAGAGATCAAGGGGCCTACGAGCAGTACTTC. Its protein is CATSRDQGAYEQYF.

The chain links TRBV4-3 to TRBJ2-5, with 8 bases aligning to TRBD2. The assigned J gene may be wrong: the sequence end matches TRBJ2-7 better. Germline V gene data show CDR1 as LGHNA and CDR2 as YSLEER. The CDR3 totals 15 residues. CDR3 in amino acids: CASSQTARGGHEQYF. The CDR3 region has the DNA TGCGCCAGCAGCCAAACCGCCCGGGGGGGCCACGAGCAGTACTTC.

This chain uses TRBV19 with TRBJ2-2; 10 bases match TRBD2. There are 16 residues in the CDR3. V trimming: 3 bases; J trimming: 6 bases; junction bases outside the gene matches: 7. Germline loops: CDR1 LNHDA, CDR2 SQIVND (reference sequence). The CDR3 region is CASSILGTSAPGELFF. CDR3 bases: TGTGCCAGTAGTATTCTGGGGACTAGCGCCCCCGGGGAGCTGTTTTTT.

This chain joins TRBV6-6 and TRBJ1-2; no definite D call. The CDR3 spans 13 residues. Germline-derived CDR1 and CDR2 are MNHNY and SVGAGI (reference sequence). Trimming cost V 5 bases and J 7 bases, with 14 bases left between them. The CDR3 here is CASSGLLLSGYTF. The CDR3 DNA follows: TGTGCCAGCAGTGGACTCCTGCTGAGTGGCTACACCTTC.

The rearrangement links TRBV2 to TRBJ1-6; TRBD1 matches at 12 bases. The CDR3 totals 17 residues. V was pared by 2 bases and J by 9 bases, with 8 bases of the junction left unmatched. The germline V gene encodes CDR1 SNHLY and CDR2 FYNNEI. The CDR3 DNA reads TGTGCCAGCAGTGAAAGGGGACAGGGGGCCTACCTTTCACCCCTCCACTTT. It specifies CASSERGQGAYLSPLHF.

The rearrangement uses TRBV2 and TRBJ2-7; TRBD1 matches 7 bases. Germline loops: CDR1 SNHLY, CDR2 FYNNEI. The CDR3 runs 14 residues. J was trimmed by 5 bases and V by 5 bases; bases with no gene match: 9. DNA of the CDR3: TGTGCCAGCAGTCCTGACAGGGCTTACCACGAGCAGTACTTC. Amino acids: CASSPDRAYHEQYF.